The 12 T cell receptor beta chains reported below all come from one sample, sequenced in a study of blood T cell dynamics during melanoma immunotherapy. As to time point: week 3, after first cycle of checkpoint inhibitor. Libraries were prepared by immunoSEQ multiplex PCR; TCRdb keeps only in-frame clonotypes and omits some of them. The sample has about 11,000 clones, approximately 90% seen once. Sample: blood, taken from a patient treated with checkpoint blockade. These receptors all stem from a human donor with melanoma.

The rearrangement joins TRBV6-5 to TRBJ2-3, with TRBD1 matching over 10 bases. Germline trimming cut 4 bases from V and 5 bases from J; bases unmatched to any gene: 3. This CDR3 comprises 14 residues. The V gene's germline CDR1 is MNHEY and CDR2 SVGAGI. The CDR3 sequence is CASSLRDRGDTQYF. For the CDR3, the DNA is TGTGCCAGCAGTTTGAGGGACAGGGGAGATACGCAGTATTTT.

The DNA for the CDR3 is TGCGCCAGCAGTGATACGGGGGGCCGGTATGAGCAGTTCTTC. This gives the protein CASSDTGGRYEQFF. The V gene is TRBV10-2, the J gene TRBJ2-1, with D possibly being TRBD2 (7 bases). V gave up 3 bases and J gave up 8 bases, with 14 bases separating them. The CDR3 has 14 amino acids. The germline V gene encodes CDR1 WSHSY and CDR2 SAAADI.

The chain is built from TRBV2 and TRBJ2-1, with a tentative D call TRBD1 (5 bases). Germline V lookup: CDR1 SNHLY, CDR2 FYNNEI. Deletions cut 6 bases from V and 0 bases from J, with 12 bases between. This CDR3 has 15 amino acids. The CDR3 DNA is TGTGCCAGCAGCCGAGACAGTAGCTCCTACAATGAGCAGTTCTTC. Translation gives CASSRDSSSYNEQFF. Complete variable domain (other parts from reference TRBV2 and TRBJ2-1): EPEVTQTPSHQVTQMGQEVILRCVPISNHLYFYWYRQILGQKVEFLVSFYNNEISEKSEIFDDQFSVERPDGSNFTLKIRSTKLEDSAMYFCASSRDSSSYNEQFFGPGTRLTVL.

The V gene is TRBV7-8, the J gene TRBJ2-3; 8 nucleotides line up with TRBD1. The V gene's germline CDR1 is SGHVS and CDR2 FQNEAQ. The CDR3 spans 16 residues. The trim removed 1 base at V and 4 bases at J, leaving 7 bases unmatched. In nucleotides, the CDR3 is TGTGCCAGCAGCTTAGGTTGGCAGGGGGCTGCAGATACGCAGTATTTT. Translated, it gives CASSLGWQGAADTQYF.

As DNA, the CDR3 is TGTGCCAGCAGGGGGACAGGGATGAACACTGAAGCTTTCTTT. Its translation is CASRGTGMNTEAFF. V gene TRBV2 combines with J gene TRBJ1-1, with 9 positions matching TRBD1. The CDR3 is 14 residues long. Germline V gives CDR1 SNHLY, CDR2 FYNNEI. V trimming: 6 bases; J trimming: 0 bases; junction bases outside the gene matches: 2. The whole variable domain, filled in from reference TRBV2 and TRBJ1-1, reads EPEVTQTPSHQVTQMGQEVILRCVPISNHLYFYWYRQILGQKVEFLVSFYNNEISEKSEIFDDQFSVERPDGSNFTLKIRSTKLEDSAMYFCASRGTGMNTEAFFGQGTRLTVV.

The genes are TRBV30 and TRBJ2-6, with D unresolved. The CDR3 is 17 residues long. Germline CDR1 GTSNPN, CDR2 SVGIG (reference sequence). Trimming removed 6 bases at V and 0 bases at J, with 18 bases between. The CDR3 nucleotides read TGTGCCTGCCCTAGGACGAAAATCAGCTCTGGGGCCAACGTCCTGACTTTC. Translated, it gives CACPRTKISSGANVLTF.

This chain links TRBV7-2 with TRBJ1-5; D gene unclear. V lost 5 bases and J 7 bases, leaving 9 bases between the germline ends. CDR3 size: 12 residues. The germline gives CDR1 SGHTA, CDR2 FQGNSA. Written as DNA, the CDR3 is TGTGCCAGCAGCCCGCAAGGGCAGCCCCAGCATTTT. This translates into CASSPQGQPQHF.

The chain uses TRBV7-6 and TRBJ1-5; 8 nucleotides line up with TRBD1. Germline lookup yields CDR1 SGHVS and CDR2 FNYEAQ. The trim removed 1 base at V and 6 bases at J, leaving 2 bases unmatched. This CDR3 comprises 14 residues. CDR3 sequence reads: CASSLGTGLQPQHF. DNA of the CDR3: TGTGCCAGCAGCTTAGGGACAGGGCTTCAGCCCCAGCATTTT.

The V gene is TRBV7-2, the J gene TRBJ2-4; D gene unclear. The CDR3 is made up of 16 amino acids. The V gene's germline CDR1 is SGHTA and CDR2 FQGNSA. V was clipped by 2 bases and J by 0 bases, with 11 bases between them. The CDR3 region is CASSLIGELAKNIQYF. In DNA form, the CDR3 reads TGTGCCAGCAGCTTAATAGGTGAATTAGCCAAAAACATTCAGTACTTC.

The chain recombines TRBV7-6 with TRBJ2-5; TRBD2 agrees at 15 bases. The CDR3 spans 17 residues. CDR1 and CDR2 from the germline V gene are SGHVS and FNYEAQ. The trim removed 5 bases at V and 5 bases at J, leaving 9 bases unmatched. CDR3 sequence (DNA): TGTGCCAGCAGCCCTGGACTAGCGGGGGGGCCGAGGGAGACCCAGTACTTC. This translates into CASSPGLAGGPRETQYF.

The gene calls are TRBV19 and TRBJ2-2; 13 nucleotides match TRBD2. J gave up 0 bases and V 4 bases, and 8 bases lay outside the gene matches. Per the germline V gene, CDR1 is LNHDA and CDR2 is SQIVND (reference sequence). The CDR3 covers 19 residues. The CDR3 DNA reads as TGTGCCAGTAGTACCCGACTAGCGGGGGGCCATGCGAACACCGGGGAGCTGTTTTTT. This translates into CASSTRLAGGHANTGELFF.

V usage is TRBV10-3 and J usage is TRBJ2-2; D tentatively fits TRBD1 or TRBD2 (6 bases each). Germline V CDR1 and CDR2: ENHRY, SYGVKD. V lost 7 bases, J lost 1 base, and 13 bases lay in between. CDR3 size: 15 residues. CDR3 amino acids: CAITPGGRNTGELFF. CDR3 nucleotides: TGTGCCATCACTCCCGGGGGCAGGAACACCGGGGAGCTGTTTTTT.